This T cell receptor beta chain was identified during a study of T cell changes during pregnancy in multiple sclerosis. CDR3 length: 20 amino acids. V gave up 0 bases and J gave up 5 bases; unmatched junction bases: 15. Germline CDR1 and CDR2: SGHVS and FQNEAQ. Method: immunoSEQ multiplex PCR; TCRdb's copy keeps in-frame clones and lacks some. This sample has about 120,000 clones, with 85% to 95% found just once. The sequenced sample was peripheral blood, obtained before pregnancy. The chain is built from TRBV7-8 and TRBJ2-1, with 11 nucleotides matching TRBD2. The source is a female donor with multiple sclerosis, enrolled in a pregnancy study. The CDR3 sequence: CASSLAPPTRASGGNNEQFF. CDR3 DNA: TGTGCCAGCAGCTTAGCGCCCCCTACCCGAGCTAGCGGGGGGAACAATGAGCAGTTCTTC.